One and the same sample provided the 23 T cell receptor beta chains below, sequenced in a study of beta chain features in type 1 diabetes. General study results and limits: TCRB CDR3s from Type 1 diabetes patients were moderately but significantly shorter in all four CD4+ subsets.

No cognate antigen is known for these TCRs. The whole isolated RNA underwent reverse transcription, so sequencing captured expressed TCRB transcripts. Assay used: immunoSEQ multiplex PCR; TCRdb lists only in-frame clones, some missing. Of roughly 730,000 clones listed, around an eighth are singletons. Sequencing was performed on naive CD4+ T cells from blood. The source of these receptors is a man younger than 35 with type 1 diabetes.

This clone turned up a few times. CDR3 sequence: CASSPQTGEGYGYTF. CDR3 bases: TGTGCCAGCTCACCACAGACAGGGGAAGGCTATGGCTACACCTTC. The V call is TRBV18, the J call TRBJ1-2, with 8 bases matching TRBD1. CDR1 is KGHSH and CDR2 is LQKENI in the germline V gene. The CDR3 loop spans 15 amino acids. V dropped 1 base and J dropped 4; count of bases not matched to a gene: 5. Looking up the rest from reference TRBV18 and TRBJ1-2 gives the full variable domain: NAGVMQNPRHLVRRRGQEARLRCSPMKGHSHVYWYRQLPEEGLKFMVYLQKENIIDESGMPKERFSAEFPKEGPSILRIQQVVRGDSAAYFCASSPQTGEGYGYTFGSGTRLTVV.

V is TRBV28 and J is TRBJ1-4; 8 bases match TRBD1. The CDR3 runs 14 residues. The ends lost 6 bases at V and 6 bases at J; junction bases unmatched: 6. In germline, CDR1 is MDHEN, CDR2 SYDVKM. The CDR3 DNA is TGTGCCAGCAGCCCTGGACAGGGTTATGAAAAACTGTTTTTT. Translating it yields CASSPGQGYEKLFF.

V is TRBV30 and J is TRBJ2-5, with D tentatively TRBD1 (5 bases). TRBJ2-7 explains the end of the DNA better; the J call may be wrong. The germline V gene has CDR1 GTSNPN and CDR2 SVGIG (reference sequence). The length of the CDR3 is 13 residues. The CDR3 region is CAWSVAQGYEQYF. The DNA for the CDR3 is TGTGCCTGGAGTGTAGCGCAGGGCTACGAGCAGTACTTC.

The chain recombines TRBV30 with TRBJ2-7; 8 bases are shared with TRBD1. Germline loops: CDR1 GTSNPN, CDR2 SVGIG (reference sequence). J lost 3 bases, V lost 4 bases, and 5 bases had no gene match. CDR3 length equals 13 residues. The DNA for the CDR3 is TGTGCCTGGACTGGACAGGGAGGCTACGAGCAGTACTTC. This translates into CAWTGQGGYEQYF.

The gene calls are TRBV2 and TRBJ2-7; D may be TRBD1 (5 bases). Trimming shortened V by 4 bases and J by 6 bases, and 13 bases separated the two germline ends. The CDR3 sequence is 13 residues long. Germline V gene lookup returns CDR1 SNHLY and CDR2 FYNNEI. CDR3 residues: CASSGNQRGEQYF. In DNA form, the CDR3 reads TGTGCCAGCAGTGGGAACCAAAGGGGCGAGCAGTACTTC.

This chain uses TRBV10-3 with TRBJ2-5; 11 nucleotides match TRBD1. From germline, CDR1 is ENHRY and CDR2 SYGVKD. The CDR3 runs 14 residues. V gave up 4 bases and J gave up 7 bases; unmatched junction bases: 5. CDR3 nucleotide sequence: TGTGCCATCAGTGGCGGACAGGGGGCGGGGACCCAGTACTTC. It is translated as CAISGGQGAGTQYF.

V and J are TRBV30 and TRBJ1-6; D gene uncertain. Germline assignment: CDR1 GTSNPN and CDR2 SVGIG (reference sequence). V lost 1 base and J 8 bases, leaving 3 bases between the germline ends. This CDR3 has 11 amino acids. In DNA form, the CDR3 reads TGTGCCTGGAGTGCTGATTCACCCCTCCACTTT. Translating gives CAWSADSPLHF.

This clone was counted between two and nine times. For the CDR3, the DNA is TGTGCCAGCAGCGTGTCTAGCGGGGGGTACTACAATGAGCAGTTCTTC. Protein product: CASSVSSGGYYNEQFF. The V and J genes are TRBV9 and TRBJ2-1, with 11 bases aligning to TRBD2. From germline, CDR1 is SGDLS and CDR2 YYNGEE. The V segment lost 2 bases and the J segment 3 bases; nucleotides outside the gene matches: 4. The CDR3 is made up of 16 amino acids.

This clone was seen more than once but under ten times. The chain combines TRBV28 with TRBJ2-4, with 8 bases matching TRBD2. CDR3 length: 16 residues. V shed 7 bases, J shed 0 bases, and the junction held 8 bases outside the gene matches. Germline CDR1 is MDHEN and CDR2 is SYDVKM. The CDR3 reads CASTSGGLLAKNIQYF. The DNA of the CDR3 is TGTGCCAGCACAAGCGGGGGTTTATTAGCCAAAAACATTCAGTACTTC.

This clone appeared a few times. CDR3: CASSEFGGKAYNEQFF. In DNA form, the CDR3 reads TGTGCCAGCAGTGAATTTGGGGGGAAGGCTTACAATGAGCAGTTCTTC. This chain connects TRBV6-1 to TRBJ2-1, with D tentatively TRBD2 (6 bases). The CDR3 totals 16 residues. V dropped 2 bases and J dropped 4 bases, with 15 bases sitting between them. Germline-derived CDR1 and CDR2 are MNHNS and SASEGT.

V gene TRBV14 combines with J gene TRBJ2-5, with TRBD2 matching 8 bases. Germline V gene lookup returns CDR1 SGHDN and CDR2 FVKESK. Trimming took 4 bases from V and 7 from J; bases not matched to a gene: 8. The CDR3 has 14 residues. For the CDR3, the DNA is TGTGCCAGCAGCCTCCCCACGGGAGGGGGGACCCAGTACTTC. Translation gives CASSLPTGGGTQYF.

This clone was seen a handful of times. This sequence joins TRBV2 and TRBJ2-1; 8 bases map to TRBD2. The ends lost 5 bases at V and 8 bases at J; junction bases unmatched: 11. Germline V gives CDR1 SNHLY, CDR2 FYNNEI. CDR3 length equals 15 residues. CDR3 nucleotide sequence: TGTGCCAGCAGTTTAATGGTAGCGGGGCTGCATGAGCAGTTCTTC. It is translated as CASSLMVAGLHEQFF.

The chain recombines TRBV18 with TRBJ2-3; no firm D call. Trimming left V 3 bases short and J 1 base short, with 11 bases between. In germline, CDR1 is KGHSH, CDR2 LQKENI. The CDR3 sequence is 15 residues long. CDR3 sequence: CASSPSPPGTDTQYF. The CDR3 DNA reads as TGTGCCAGCTCACCTTCCCCCCCTGGCACAGATACGCAGTATTTT.

V gene TRBV7-2 combines with J gene TRBJ1-2; unclear D gene. This CDR3 contains 16 residues. In germline, CDR1 is SGHTA, CDR2 FQGNSA. Deletions cut 5 bases from V and 7 bases from J, with 23 bases between. This chain's CDR3 is CASSASVGLLIGGYTF. CDR3 nucleotides: TGTGCCAGCAGCGCTAGTGTAGGGTTGTTAATCGGTGGCTACACCTTC.

The chain couples TRBV14 to TRBJ2-1; D gene uncertain. The CDR3 length is 16 residues. Trimming took off 0 bases at V and 0 bases at J, with 9 bases between the two ends. Germline CDR1 reads SGHDN; CDR2 reads FVKESK. This CDR3 is CASSQEVGSSYNEQFF. CDR3 nucleotides: TGTGCCAGCAGCCAAGAAGTGGGCAGCTCCTACAATGAGCAGTTCTTC.

A few counts support this clone. The chain recombines TRBV7-9 with TRBJ1-2; D is undetermined. CDR3 size: 14 residues. The germline V gene encodes CDR1 SEHNR and CDR2 FQNEAQ (reference sequence). Trimming cost V 1 base and J 4 bases, with 10 bases left between them. The CDR3 here is CASSLVSGSYGYTF. In DNA form, the CDR3 reads TGTGCCAGCAGCTTAGTTTCGGGGAGCTATGGCTACACCTTC.

The sample holds a few counts of this clone. The rearrangement links TRBV28 to TRBJ2-7; either TRBD1 or TRBD2 may fit D (5 bases each). V lost 6 bases, J lost 7 bases, and 13 bases lay in between. Per germline, CDR1 MDHEN and CDR2 SYDVKM. The CDR3 runs to 12 residues. The CDR3 nucleotides are TGTGCCAGCAGGTACCAGGGAGAGGAGCAGTACTTC. Its translation: CASRYQGEEQYF.

The V gene is TRBV5-4, the J gene TRBJ1-2, with D possibly matching TRBD1 (6 bases). V dropped 4 bases and J dropped 2 bases, with 12 bases sitting between them. Germline V gene lookup returns CDR1 SGHNT and CDR2 YYREEE (reference sequence). CDR3 length: 14 amino acids. In DNA form, the CDR3 reads TGTGCCAGCAGCCCAGGGGTTGTAAACTATGGCTACACCTTC. Protein: CASSPGVVNYGYTF.

This chain connects TRBV29-1 to TRBJ2-1; D is ambiguous. Looked up from germline, CDR1 is SQVTM and CDR2 is ANQGSEA. V lost 3 bases to trimming and J lost 6 bases, with 12 bases between them. The CDR3 covers 13 residues. CDR3 protein: CSVEAILGNEQFF. The CDR3 nucleotides are TGCAGCGTTGAGGCGATCCTGGGCAATGAGCAGTTCTTC.

In nucleotides, the CDR3 is TGTGCCAGCAGTTCCCTGAACTACGAGCAGTACTTC. Protein sequence: CASSSLNYEQYF. The chain is built from TRBV7-9 and TRBJ2-7; unclear D gene. Trimming pared 6 bases from V and 3 bases from J, leaving 9 bases between. The V gene's germline CDR1 is SEHNR and CDR2 FQNEAQ (reference sequence). The CDR3 has 12 residues.

This clone has only a few counts. V gene TRBV6-5 combines with J gene TRBJ2-3; D may match TRBD1 or TRBD2 (5 bases each). Trimming left V 5 bases short and J 6 bases short, with 18 bases between. Per germline, CDR1 MNHEY and CDR2 SVGAGI. This CDR3 has 15 residues. The CDR3 DNA reads TGTGCCAGCAGTCACCAGGGACCTTTGGAGGATACGCAGTATTTT. It encodes CASSHQGPLEDTQYF.

As concerns this clone: Other DNA sequences in this specimen translate into the identical CDR3. This chain joins TRBV9 and TRBJ2-1, with 10 bases lining up with TRBD2. In germline, CDR1 is SGDLS, CDR2 YYNGEE. There are 15 residues in the CDR3. V was pared by 3 bases and J by 2 bases, with 2 bases of the junction left unmatched. CDR3 in DNA: TGTGCCAGCAGCGAAACTAGCGGGGCCTACAATGAGCAGTTCTTC. This translates into CASSETSGAYNEQFF.

V usage is TRBV15 and J usage is TRBJ2-7, with D maybe TRBD1 (6 bases). The CDR3 consists of 17 residues. From germline, CDR1 is LNHNV and CDR2 YYDKDF (reference sequence). The V and J ends lost 1 base and 0 bases respectively, with 16 bases between them. CDR3 region: CATSRADLDRSSYEQYF. CDR3 nucleotide sequence: TGTGCCACCAGCAGAGCAGATTTGGACAGAAGCTCCTACGAGCAGTACTTC.